The rows below give T cell receptor beta chains drawn from one sample of a study of glioma-infiltrating T cells after dendritic cell vaccination. The data were produced by immunoSEQ multiplex PCR, yet TCRdb's version contains in-frame clones alone and is incomplete. This table holds 95,000 to 110,000 clones, 75% to 85% found once. The source was blood, collected before dendritic cell vaccination. Receptor source: a human donor with glioblastoma. The CDR3 runs from the conserved cysteine through the conserved F or W. A D gene is named only where the DNA matches it firmly. The size field is filled for only some rows; it gives once, few, many or a size class.

TRBV19	NA	TRBJ2-2	NA	CASSVGLVGRNGELFF	TGTGCCAGTAGTGTTGGACTCGTGGGGAGAAACGGGGAGCTGTTTTTT
TRBV27	NA	TRBJ1-1	NA	CASRLQGFNTEAFF	TGTGCCAGCAGACTACAGGGTTTTAACACTGAAGCTTTCTTT
TRBV19	NA	TRBJ2-1	NA	CASSIGASFPQQFF	TGTGCCAGTAGTATAGGGGCCAGCTTTCCTCAGCAGTTCTTC
TRBV6-5	NA	TRBJ1-5	NA	CASSYSRKPQHF	TGTGCCAGCAGTTACTCGAGGAAACCCCAGCATTTT
TRBV30	NA	TRBJ1-1	TRBD1	CAWDREDTEAFF	TGTGCCTGGGACAGGGAGGACACTGAAGCTTTCTTT
TRBV5-5	NA	TRBJ2-3	TRBD2	CASSSRLAGDTDTQYF	TGTGCCAGCAGCTCCCGACTAGCGGGGGACACAGATACGCAGTATTTT
TRBV5-1	NA	TRBJ2-5	TRBD2	CASSLTPLAGGETQYF	TGCGCCAGCAGCCTAACCCCACTAGCGGGAGGAGAGACCCAGTACTTC
TRBV6-6	once	TRBJ1-1	NA	CASSSLATEPEAFF	TGTGCCAGCAGTAGTCTCGCAACCGAGCCTGAAGCTTTCTTT
TRBV5-5	NA	TRBJ2-7	NA	CASSFFRDTTYEQYF	TGTGCCAGCAGCTTTTTCCGGGACACCACCTACGAGCAGTACTTC
TRBV5-1	NA	TRBJ1-2	TRBD1	CASSPGTGANYGYTF	TGCGCCAGCAGCCCCGGGACAGGGGCTAACTATGGCTACACCTTC
TRBV5-1	NA	TRBJ2-6	TRBD1	CASGAGTGDGANVLTF	TGCGCCAGCGGGGCCGGGACAGGGGATGGGGCCAACGTCCTGACTTTC
TRBV30	NA	TRBJ1-2	NA	CAWSRDARTYGYTF	TGTGCCTGGAGTCGAGATGCGAGGACTTATGGCTACACCTTC
TRBV5-4	NA	TRBJ2-7	NA	CASSPLSGNAEQYF	TGTGCCAGCAGCCCTCTGTCGGGGAACGCCGAGCAGTACTTC
TRBV6-5	NA	TRBJ2-1	NA	CASQRSSYNEQFF	TGTGCCTCCCAGCGAAGCTCCTACAATGAGCAGTTCTTC
TRBV2	NA	TRBJ2-5	TRBD2	CASSGLAQETQYF	TGTGCCAGCAGTGGACTAGCCCAAGAGACCCAGTACTTC
TRBV11-2	NA	TRBJ2-3	NA	CASRLGTGTDTQYF	TGTGCCAGCCGCTTAGGCACAGGCACAGATACGCAGTATTTT
TRBV19	NA	TRBJ2-5	TRBD1	CASRERDREETQYF	TGTGCCAGTAGAGAAAGGGACAGGGAAGAGACCCAGTACTTC
TRBV4-1	NA	TRBJ1-1	TRBD1	CASSQDPQGAGSAFF	TGCGCCAGCAGCCAAGACCCCCAGGGGGCTGGGTCAGCTTTCTTT
TRBV6-5	few	TRBJ1-1	TRBD1	CASSPDRKNTEAFF	TGTGCCAGCAGTCCGGACAGGAAAAACACTGAAGCTTTCTTT
TRBV5-6	NA	TRBJ1-5	TRBD1	CASSFGTGGNQPQHF	TGTGCCAGCAGCTTCGGGACAGGTGGCAATCAGCCCCAGCATTTT
TRBV6-1	NA	TRBJ2-1	NA	CASSEGETGLQFF	TGTGCCAGCAGTGAAGGCGAGACAGGATTGCAGTTCTTC
TRBV4-2	NA	TRBJ2-6	TRBD1	CASSQGSGDRGSGANVLTF	TGTGCCAGCAGCCAAGGTTCGGGAGACAGGGGCTCTGGGGCCAACGTCCTGACTTTC
TRBV18	NA	TRBJ2-7	TRBD1	CASSPEYGTGGTEQYF	TGTGCCAGCTCACCAGAGTACGGGACAGGGGGCACGGAGCAGTACTTC
TRBV30	NA	TRBJ2-3	TRBD2	CAWSAISTSLAGVTDTQYF	TGTGCCTGGAGTGCCATCTCGACCTCTCTAGCGGGGGTCACAGATACGCAGTATTTT
TRBV10-2	once	TRBJ2-1	NA	CASSESRGYNEQFF	TGCGCCAGCAGTGAGTCAAGGGGGTACAATGAGCAGTTCTTC
TRBV27	few	TRBJ2-1	TRBD1	CASSLSTGYYNEQFF	TGTGCCAGCAGTTTATCGACAGGGTACTACAATGAGCAGTTCTTC
TRBV5-1	NA	TRBJ2-5	TRBD1	CASSLGQGSGETQYF	TGCGCCAGCAGCTTAGGACAGGGGTCGGGAGAGACCCAGTACTTC
TRBV19	few	TRBJ2-7	TRBD2	CASGGGRTYEQYF	TGTGCCAGCGGGGGGGGCCGCACCTACGAGCAGTACTTC
TRBV4-1	NA	TRBJ1-4	NA	CASSQGGGRDEKLFF	TGCGCCAGCAGCCAAGGGGGAGGGAGGGATGAAAAACTGTTTTTT
TRBV6-1	few	TRBJ2-3	NA	CASSDLAWSDTQYF	TGTGCCAGCAGTGATCTAGCATGGTCAGATACGCAGTATTTT
TRBV30	NA	TRBJ1-6	NA	CAWRQGYNSPLHF	TGTGCCTGGAGGCAGGGCTATAATTCACCCCTCCACTTT
TRBV7-6	NA	TRBJ1-1	NA	CASSPRVRVNTEAFF	TGTGCCAGCAGCCCCCGTGTCAGGGTGAACACTGAAGCTTTCTTT
TRBV19	once	TRBJ2-1	NA	CASSTTAYNEQFF	TGTGCCAGTAGTACTACGGCCTACAATGAGCAGTTCTTC
TRBV19	few	TRBJ1-5	TRBD1	CASSIGQGLHQPQHF	TGTGCCAGTAGTATTGGACAGGGCCTCCATCAGCCCCAGCATTTT
TRBV7-2	NA	TRBJ1-4	NA	CASSLVLGGEKLFF	TGTGCCAGCAGCTTAGTTCTGGGGGGGGAAAAACTGTTTTTT
TRBV2	NA	TRBJ1-2	TRBD1	CASNRGHGYTF	TGTGCCAGCAACAGGGGCCATGGCTACACCTTC
TRBV7-9	NA	TRBJ1-1	TRBD1	CASSSYTGAYAFF	TGTGCCAGCAGTTCTTATACAGGGGCGTACGCTTTCTTT
TRBV12-5	few	TRBJ1-6	NA	CASGPGIGRNSPLHF	TGTGCTAGTGGTCCGGGGATAGGGCGTAATTCACCCCTCCACTTT
TRBV5-1	once	TRBJ2-7	NA	CASMGGVDDEQYF	TGCGCCAGCATGGGCGGGGTGGACGACGAGCAGTACTTC
TRBV6-5	NA	TRBJ1-2	NA	CASSSLSGEYGYTF	TGTGCCAGCAGTTCTCTGTCGGGGGAGTATGGCTACACCTTC
TRBV6-1	NA	TRBJ2-4	NA	CASSGLAKNIQYF	TGTGCCAGCAGTGGACTAGCCAAAAACATTCAGTACTTC
TRBV25-1	NA	TRBJ1-1	NA	CASSPTVTANTEAFF	TGTGCCAGCAGTCCCACGGTGACAGCGAACACTGAAGCTTTCTTT
TRBV15	NA	TRBJ1-5	TRBD1	CATSGRRQGTPYSNQPQHF	TGTGCCACCAGCGGCAGGAGACAGGGAACCCCCTATAGCAATCAGCCCCAGCATTTT
TRBV7-6	NA	TRBJ1-6	TRBD1	CASSSDRVSLHF	TGTGCCAGCAGCTCCGACAGGGTGTCCCTCCACTTT
TRBV19	NA	TRBJ1-5	NA	CASSILFWGDQPQHF	TGTGCCAGTAGTATACTCTTTTGGGGAGATCAGCCCCAGCATTTT
TRBV4-3	NA	TRBJ2-5	NA	CASSQVGGAGETQYF	TGCGCCAGCAGCCAAGTGGGGGGGGCGGGAGAGACCCAGTACTTC
TRBV5-4	NA	TRBJ2-2	NA	CASSLGVTGELFF	TGTGCCAGCAGCTTGGGAGTAACCGGGGAGCTGTTTTTT
TRBV2	few	TRBJ2-1	NA	CASSDVGGTMRNEQFF	TGTGCCAGCAGCGATGTAGGGGGTACGATGCGGAATGAGCAGTTCTTC
TRBV6-1	NA	TRBJ2-7	TRBD2	CASRGTSGSSYEQYF	TGTGCCAGCCGCGGGACTAGCGGGAGCTCCTACGAGCAGTACTTC
TRBV7-6	NA	TRBJ2-2	NA	CASTGPASDRGSGELFF	TGTGCCAGCACTGGCCCAGCCTCGGATCGGGGTTCCGGGGAGCTGTTTTTT
TRBV5-8	NA	TRBJ2-2	NA	CASSLGVGGSSGELFF	TGTGCCAGCAGCTTGGGAGTAGGAGGTTCTTCCGGGGAGCTGTTTTTT
TRBV6-6	NA	TRBJ1-4	TRBD1	CASSYGQGGEKLFF	TGTGCCAGCAGTTATGGACAGGGAGGTGAAAAACTGTTTTTT
TRBV7-6	NA	TRBJ2-7	NA	CASSSGEGYYEQYF	TGTGCCAGCAGTTCAGGGGAGGGTTACTACGAGCAGTACTTC